The 32 T cell receptor beta chains given below trace back to one sample, sequenced in a study of blood T cell repertoires in COVID-19. The table came from immunoSEQ multiplex PCR; TCRdb's copy has only in-frame clones and leaves some out. The data show 150,000 to 250,000 clones, with 79% seen just once and 5.5% to 7% held by the top ten. Sequencing used peripheral blood. The receptors were sampled from a woman aged 35 to 49 with COVID-19, enrolled during active disease.

This sequence joins TRBV27 and TRBJ1-2; 10 nucleotides match TRBD1. The ends lost 6 bases at V and 4 bases at J; junction bases unmatched: 8. The length of the CDR3 is 15 residues. Germline CDR1 MNHEY, CDR2 SMNVEV (reference sequence). The CDR3 region has the DNA TGTGCCAGCAGCCAAGGACAGGGGGATATCTATGGCTACACCTTC. Its translation: CASSQGQGDIYGYTF.

The chain employs TRBV2 and TRBJ1-5; D is unresolved. V shed 1 base and J shed 5 bases, with 15 bases lying between them. There are 16 residues in the CDR3. Germline V gene sequence: CDR1 SNHLY, CDR2 FYNNEI. CDR3 amino acids: CASSEDLTTNYQPQHF. The DNA of the CDR3 is TGTGCCAGCAGTGAAGACCTGACAACGAACTATCAGCCCCAGCATTTT. Full variable domain (remainder filled in from reference TRBV2 and TRBJ1-5): EPEVTQTPSHQVTQMGQEVILRCVPISNHLYFYWYRQILGQKVEFLVSFYNNEISEKSEIFDDQFSVERPDGSNFTLKIRSTKLEDSAMYFCASSEDLTTNYQPQHFGDGTRLSIL.

This chain connects TRBV9 to TRBJ2-1; TRBD1 agrees at 7 bases. This CDR3 comprises 15 residues. Unmatched junction bases numbered 6, after V lost 6 bases and J lost 0 bases. Looked up from germline, CDR1 is SGDLS and CDR2 is YYNGEE. The CDR3 nucleotides are TGTGCCAGCACCCAAAGGGACAGCTCCTACAATGAGCAGTTCTTC. This translates into CASTQRDSSYNEQFF. The full variable domain, with the rest looked up from reference TRBV9 and TRBJ2-1, is DSGVTQTPKHLITATGQRVTLRCSPRSGDLSVYWYQQSLDQGLQFLIQYYNGEERAKGNILERFSAQQFPDLHSELNLSSLELGDSALYFCASTQRDSSYNEQFFGPGTRLTVL.

This rearrangement joins TRBV5-1 to TRBJ2-3; 8 nucleotides match TRBD2. The germline V gene encodes CDR1 SGHRS and CDR2 YFSETQ. This CDR3 has 15 amino acids. The ends lost 3 bases at V and 1 base at J; junction bases unmatched: 4. DNA of the CDR3: TGCGCCAGCAGCTATAGCGGGGACGGCACAGATACGCAGTATTTT. Its translation: CASSYSGDGTDTQYF.

The table lists this clone with many counts. This specimen includes other DNA sequences encoding the same CDR3. The rearrangement uses TRBV7-9 and TRBJ1-1, with D possibly matching TRBD1 (6 bases). In germline, CDR1 is SEHNR, CDR2 FQNEAQ (reference sequence). Trimming left V 5 bases short and J 4 bases short, with 14 bases between. The CDR3 has 14 residues. DNA for the CDR3: TGTGCCAGCAGCCTAGGGGGGGGTGGCACTGAAGCTTTCTTT. Amino acid sequence: CASSLGGGGTEAFF.

J is TRBJ2-7 and V is TRBV5-1; D remains unclear. V lost 0 bases to trimming and J lost 3 bases, with 19 bases between them. Germline V CDR1 and CDR2: SGHRS, YFSETQ. This CDR3 region has 17 residues. In DNA form, the CDR3 reads TGCGCCAGCAGCTTGGGACCCCCGGCAGGTCCCCTCTACGAGCAGTACTTC. Translating gives CASSLGPPAGPLYEQYF.

The chain links TRBV19 to TRBJ1-2, with D possibly TRBD1 on 5 matching bases. CDR1 is LNHDA, CDR2 SQIVND, per germline (reference sequence). Trimming cost V 8 bases and J 0 bases, with 13 bases left between them. The CDR3 sequence is 14 residues long. The CDR3 is CASRRRDSNYGYTF. The CDR3 coding sequence is TGTGCCAGTCGACGCAGGGACTCTAACTATGGCTACACCTTC.

V is TRBV7-2 and J is TRBJ2-7; D call uncertain. Trimming cost V 5 bases and J 0 bases, with 11 bases left between them. The CDR3 is 14 residues long. Germline V lookup: CDR1 SGHTA, CDR2 FQGNSA. This CDR3 reads CASSPRRTSYEQYF. CDR3 DNA sequence: TGTGCCAGCAGCCCGAGGCGTACCTCCTACGAGCAGTACTTC.

The rearrangement joins TRBV9 to TRBJ2-3; 7 bases fit TRBD2. The CDR3 contains 15 residues. The ends lost 3 bases at V and 2 bases at J; junction bases unmatched: 6. Germline V CDR1 and CDR2: SGDLS, YYNGEE. The CDR3 sequence: CASSDTGLYTDTQYF. The CDR3 DNA reads as TGTGCCAGCAGCGATACGGGACTATACACAGATACGCAGTATTTT.

This clone was observed a handful of times. The chain carries TRBV14 and TRBJ2-5; weak D call: TRBD1 (5 bases). The CDR3 covers 13 residues. Germline V CDR1 and CDR2: SGHDN, FVKESK. The V and J ends lost 0 bases and 7 bases respectively, with 9 bases between them. The CDR3 sequence is CASSQDSQGTQYF. CDR3 sequence (DNA): TGTGCCAGCAGCCAAGACTCCCAGGGGACCCAGTACTTC.

CDR3 DNA sequence: TGTGCCAGCAGCCGCAGTACCGGGACAGGGGGCGGCGAGCAGTACTTC. Encoded protein: CASSRSTGTGGGEQYF. The rearrangement joins TRBV7-2 to TRBJ2-7, with TRBD1 identical over 12 bases. The CDR3 is 16 residues long. Trimming cost V 5 bases and J 6 bases; bases outside gene matches: 11. Germline V lookup: CDR1 SGHTA, CDR2 FQGNSA.

This chain connects TRBV10-3 to TRBJ2-1, with 16 bases identical to TRBD2. The J segment lost 8 bases and the V segment lost 9 bases, leaving 7 bases of the junction unmatched. Germline CDR1 and CDR2: ENHRY and SYGVKD. CDR3 length equals 15 residues. CDR3 residues: CAMGLAGGTTHEQFF. CDR3 bases: TGTGCCATGGGACTAGCGGGGGGGACTACACATGAGCAGTTCTTC.

The chain joins TRBV7-9 to TRBJ2-3, with 7 bases matching TRBD2. After removal of 6 bases from V and 4 bases from J, the junction contained 4 bases not matched to a gene. The CDR3 totals 13 residues. Germline CDR1 SEHNR, CDR2 FQNEAQ (reference sequence). The CDR3 DNA sequence: TGTGCCAGCAGGAGGGAGGGTTCAGATACGCAGTATTTT. This translates into CASRREGSDTQYF.

The chain is built from TRBV10-3 and TRBJ1-1; D is ambiguous. Trimming cost V 4 bases and J 6 bases, with 9 bases left between them. This CDR3 is 12 amino acids long. CDR1 and CDR2 (germline): ENHRY, SYGVKD. The CDR3 is CAISAMGAEAFF. In nucleotides, the CDR3 is TGTGCCATCAGTGCAATGGGAGCTGAAGCTTTCTTT.

CDR3 amino acids: CASSEASSNQPQHF. DNA of the CDR3: TGTGCCAGCAGTGAAGCGTCGAGTAATCAGCCCCAGCATTTT. The chain combines TRBV6-1 with TRBJ1-5; D uncertain. The V end was cut by 0 bases, the J end by 4 bases, with 7 bases between. The CDR3 has 14 residues. Germline CDR1 is MNHNS and CDR2 is SASEGT.

This chain uses TRBV27 with TRBJ1-6, with D perhaps matching TRBD1 (5 bases). Germline loops: CDR1 MNHEY, CDR2 SMNVEV (reference sequence). The CDR3 totals 16 residues. Trimming cost V 3 bases and J 4 bases, with 13 bases left between them. The DNA of the CDR3 is TGTGCCAGCAGTTTGAAGCTCGGGGGGTATAATTCACCCCTCCACTTT. Residues: CASSLKLGGYNSPLHF.

Only one count was recorded for this clone. The CDR3 protein is CASSQGLGKTQYF. The CDR3, as DNA: TGTGCCAGCAGCCAGGGACTAGGCAAGACCCAGTACTTC. J is TRBJ2-5 and V is TRBV5-6; 8 positions agree with TRBD2. CDR1 and CDR2 from the germline V gene are SGHDT and YYEEEE. The V gene end was trimmed by 4 bases and the J gene end by 6 bases; junction bases not matched to a gene: 5. The CDR3 runs 13 residues.

Only one count was recorded for this clone. The gene calls are TRBV19 and TRBJ1-6; TRBD1 agrees at 8 bases. Germline loops: CDR1 LNHDA, CDR2 SQIVND (reference sequence). V shed 5 bases, J shed 8 bases, and the junction held 14 bases outside the gene matches. The CDR3 totals 17 residues. The CDR3 DNA reads as TGTGCCAGTAGTCTTCGGCGAACAGGGGGGCAGCATTCACCCCTCCACTTT. Translated, it gives CASSLRRTGGQHSPLHF.

V is TRBV6-6 and J is TRBJ1-2; 8 nucleotides align to TRBD1. Germline CDR1 MNHNY, CDR2 SVGAGI (reference sequence). The CDR3 runs to 14 residues. With V trimmed by 6 bases and J by 8 bases, 11 bases remained unmatched. CDR3 sequence reads: CASRSSWTGKGYTF. The CDR3 coding sequence is TGTGCCAGCAGAAGCTCCTGGACAGGGAAGGGCTACACCTTC.

This sequence joins TRBV7-9 and TRBJ2-5, with TRBD2 matching over 9 bases. The junction had 9 bases not matched to a gene; V was cut back by 5 bases and J by 5 bases. The CDR3 is 15 residues long. Germline CDR1 is SEHNR and CDR2 is FQNEAQ (reference sequence). In DNA form, the CDR3 reads TGTGCCAGCAGCCCGAGGGGCGGGGGGGCCGAGACCCAGTACTTC. Residues: CASSPRGGGAETQYF.

This clone was seen a handful of times. This chain links TRBV4-3 with TRBJ1-6; D ambiguous. Germline CDR1 and CDR2: LGHNA and YSLEER. The CDR3 is 13 amino acids. Trimming took 8 bases from V and 7 from J, leaving 12 bases between them. For the CDR3, the DNA is TGCGCCAGCTCCGAGGAGGACAATTCACCCCTCCACTTT. This sequence encodes CASSEEDNSPLHF.

This clone was seen more than once but under ten times. The chain joins TRBV12-3 or TRBV12-4 to TRBJ2-7, with D perhaps matching TRBD1 (5 bases). V gave up 6 bases and J gave up 5 bases, with 14 bases separating them. This CDR3 has 13 residues. The CDR3 reads CASSPVQANEQYF. The CDR3 DNA reads as TGTGCCAGCAGCCCGGTACAGGCTAACGAGCAGTACTTC.

CDR3 sequence reads: CASSHPDRRQETQYF. CDR3 sequence (DNA): TGCGCCAGCAGCCACCCAGACAGGCGGCAAGAGACCCAGTACTTC. The J gene is TRBJ2-5, the V gene TRBV4-1, with TRBD1 as a possible D gene (6 bases). Germline V gene lookup returns CDR1 MGHRA and CDR2 YSYEKL. CDR3 length equals 15 residues. V lost 3 bases and J lost 2, with 13 bases in between.

This clone was seen many times. Other DNA sequences within the sample encode an identical CDR3. This chain uses TRBV30 with TRBJ1-5, with TRBD1 matching 8 bases. J lost 6 bases, V lost 7 bases, and 8 bases had no gene match. This CDR3 region has 13 residues. The germline V gene encodes CDR1 GTSNPN and CDR2 SVGIG (reference sequence). The CDR3 spells CASGQGSRQPQHF. Written as DNA, the CDR3 is TGTGCCTCTGGACAGGGCTCGCGTCAGCCCCAGCATTTT.

V gene TRBV5-1 combines with J gene TRBJ2-1, with 8 bases matching TRBD2. This CDR3 is 12 amino acids long. Germline CDR1 reads SGHRS; CDR2 reads YFSETQ. J gave up 10 bases and V 1 base, and 1 base lay outside the gene matches. The CDR3 nucleotides read TGCGCCAGCAGCTTGATAGCGGGAGAGCAGTTCTTC. The encoded protein is CASSLIAGEQFF.

The rearrangement links TRBV10-3 to TRBJ1-5; D may be TRBD1 (6 bases). The V end was cut by 0 bases, the J end by 6 bases, with 12 bases between. Germline V gene sequence: CDR1 ENHRY, CDR2 SYGVKD. CDR3 size: 15 residues. For the CDR3, the DNA is TGTGCCATCAGTGAGTCGATAGGGGGTTCTCAGCCCCAGCATTTT. Translation gives CAISESIGGSQPQHF.

This clone was picked up a small number of times. V usage is TRBV7-2 and J usage is TRBJ1-3; TRBD1 might be the D (6 bases). Trimming removed 8 bases at V and 4 bases at J, with 12 bases between. Germline V gene data show CDR1 as SGHTA and CDR2 as FQGNSA. The CDR3 runs 13 residues. The CDR3 loop is CASGHQGGNTIYF. For the CDR3, the DNA is TGTGCCAGCGGCCATCAGGGGGGAAACACCATATATTTT. The variable domain in full, completed from reference TRBV7-2 and TRBJ1-3, reads GAGVSQSPSNKVTEKGKDVELRCDPISGHTALYWYRQSLGQGLEFLIYFQGNSAPDKSGLPSDRFSAERTGGSVSTLTIQRTQQEDSAVYLCASGHQGGNTIYFGEGSWLTVV.

The CDR3 loop reads CASSQGYGTGSNEQFF. The DNA for the CDR3 is TGTGCCAGCAGCCAAGGTTACGGAACGGGGAGCAATGAGCAGTTCTTC. The chain carries TRBV4-2 and TRBJ2-1; D is perhaps TRBD2 (5 bases). From germline, CDR1 is LGHNA and CDR2 YNFKEQ. This CDR3 has 16 amino acids. The germline V and J ends were trimmed by 1 base and 6 bases, with 16 bases remaining between them.

V and J are TRBV7-9 and TRBJ1-3; D call uncertain. This CDR3 is 15 amino acids long. The V end lost 3 bases, the J end lost 2 bases, and 11 bases lay between the germline ends. CDR1 is SEHNR, CDR2 FQNEAQ, per germline (reference sequence). The CDR3 spells CASSFGSETGNTIYF. CDR3 DNA sequence: TGTGCCAGCAGCTTTGGGAGTGAAACTGGAAACACCATATATTTT.

DNA for the CDR3: TGCGCCAGCAGCGGGGGGGTCTTACACAATGAGCAGTTCTTC. Translating it yields CASSGGVLHNEQFF. The chain is built from TRBV5-1 and TRBJ2-1, with 7 bases that match TRBD2. Germline CDR1 is SGHRS and CDR2 is YFSETQ. V shed 4 bases, J shed 5 bases, and the junction held 6 bases outside the gene matches. This CDR3 comprises 14 residues.

V is TRBV4-2 and J is TRBJ1-1, with 7 bases fitting TRBD1. This CDR3 has 15 residues. The J segment lost 1 base and the V segment lost 0 bases, leaving 2 bases of the junction unmatched. Germline assignment: CDR1 LGHNA and CDR2 YNFKEQ. The CDR3 sequence is CASSQEQGTNTEAFF. CDR3 nucleotides: TGTGCCAGCAGCCAAGAACAGGGGACGAACACTGAAGCTTTCTTT.

The V and J genes are TRBV3-1 (or the pseudogene TRBV3-2) and TRBJ2-2; no clear D. The CDR3 is made up of 13 amino acids. Germline-derived CDR1 and CDR2 are LGHDT and YNNKEL (reference sequence). Trimming pared 5 bases from V and 8 bases from J, leaving 12 bases between. DNA of the CDR3: TGTGCCAGCAGCTATGGAGACGAGGGGGAGCTGTTTTTT. Residues: CASSYGDEGELFF.